This T cell receptor beta chain originates from a study of T cell repertoires in cytomegalovirus infection. This clonotype is categorized as medium-sized. The antigen is unknown. The germline V gene encodes CDR1 SGHTA and CDR2 FQGNSA. This CDR3 region has 16 residues. With 4 bases removed from V and 1 base from J, the gap between germline ends came to 16 bases. TCRdb re-analysed the reads in MiXCR, keeping a single row per CDR3 protein. The table shows approximately 130,000 distinct CDR3 sequences, with 20% to 30% occurring only once. Study results and caveats: Across the ex vivo response, the dominant clonotypes were HLA-C-restricted CMV-specific TCR beta clonotypes.

This chain links TRBV7-2 with TRBJ1-1; a possible D gene is TRBD1 (5 bases). This TCR was recovered from a human donor in good health (CMV status not recorded). Some clones in this sample may be carry-over from other donors' samples. The sequenced material came from PBMCs, sequenced either directly or after in vitro stimulation (not recorded which). The CDR3 protein is CASSSRGGAGNTEAFF. DNA for the CDR3: TGTGCCAGCAGCTCACGGGGGGGTGCAGGGAACACTGAAGCTTTCTTT.